This entry describes one TCR delta chain. With a far larger clone one base away, a read error is the likely cause. Other DNA sequences from this sample encode an identical CDR3 as well. The CDR3 consists of 18 residues. Germline-derived CDR1 and CDR2 are TSWWSYY and QGS. With V trimmed by 4 bases and J by 2 bases, 11 bases remained unmatched. TCRdb used CATT to re-call clones from the PCR reads. The repertoire holds 6,000 to 6,500 delta-chain clones, with around 9% as singletons. The sample originates from a study of human gamma delta and Vdelta1 T cells. The chain employs TRDV1 and TRDJ1, with 12 bases that match TRDD3. This receptor was obtained from a human donor in good health. Sequenced input: naive CD27+ Vdelta1 gamma-delta T cells from blood. The CDR3 spells CALGVRHLGDTKTDKLIF. The CDR3 nucleotides read TGTGCTCTTGGGGTTCGCCATCTGGGGGATACGAAGACCGATAAACTCATCTTT.